This T cell receptor (beta chain) stems from a study of CXCR3-negative and CXCR3-positive naive CD8 T cells. About the study: Libraries each contributed about 1.5 +/- 0.3 million TRB reads, for around 140 million in total. Whole-study findings and limits: Memory CD8+ T cell repertoires were far less diverse than both naive subsets. Naive subsets had comparable surface CD5; TCR strength was inferred from TRB CDR3 properties.

cDNA libraries for TRB were generated by 5' RACE incorporating UMI labels. For each CDR3 protein, TCRdb gives one entry from its re-call of the 5' RACE reads, without DNA. The sample totals tens of thousands of distinct CDR3 sequences. Naive CD8+ T lymphocytes were specified as CD45RO-CCR7+CD27+CD95-. This CDR3 has 16 residues. Germline V gene lookup returns CDR1 MDHEN and CDR2 SYDVKM. In regard to this clonotype: What it binds is unknown.

This TCR was sampled from a human donor in good health. Some clones in this sample may be carry-over from other donors' samples. The V and J genes are TRBV28 and TRBJ2-5; TCRdb reports TRBD2, a call that lacks DNA to check it against. The sequenced material came from naive CXCR3- CD8+ T cells from blood. Subset in this sample: CD45RO-CCR7+CD27+CD95- naive CD8+ T cells lacking CXCR3 (TNR3-). The CDR3 sequence is CASSLALAGELETQYF.